This record looks at one T cell receptor beta chain sequence and its context. Antigen: not known. Constant-segment primers and 5'RACE yielded cDNA libraries for TCR alpha and TCR beta, each carrying sample barcodes and UMIs. TCRdb itself ran the 5' RACE reads through MiXCR, one entry per CDR3 protein. Of 180,000 or so distinct CDR3 sequences in the sample, 9.5% to 13% were seen once. This sample was included in a study of T-cell memory formation after mild COVID-19. Whole-study results and caveats: Pre-infection memory already had some responding clones, implying cross-reactive memory joined.

CDR3 length equals 14 residues. From germline, CDR1 is KGHSH and CDR2 LQKENI. Trimming removed 4 bases from V and 5 bases from J; junction bases left unmatched: 7. The receptor was derived from a man between 18 and 29 years old who had mild COVID-19 (a few samples of this study predate the infection). Cell type and time point are not known. The sample comprised PBMCs or a T cell subset sorted from them (not recorded which). The chain joins TRBV18 to TRBJ1-1; TRBD1 matches 7 bases. The CDR3 protein is CASSRRGFQTEAFF. The CDR3 DNA reads as TGTGCCAGCTCACGCAGGGGGTTTCAGACTGAAGCTTTCTTT.